The clone carrying this T cell receptor beta chain was observed at least ten times. Its target is not known. Amplified regions were TCR beta CDR3 sequences from RNA transcripts. With the HTBI primer set, the TCR CDR3 went through a first round of RT-PCR. TCRdb itself ran the multiplex PCR reads through MiXCR, one entry per CDR3 protein. The data show some 580,000 distinct CDR3 sequences, roughly 16% seen once. These data belong to a study of T cells in Graves' hyperthyroidism and ophthalmopathy. Whole-study findings and limits: Researchers found most expanded thyroid clonotypes above 0.001 in blood as well.

A NOSPECS grade of at least 4, a Clinical Activity Score of at least 3 and duration under 3 months were recorded in ophthalmopathy patients. This CDR3 region has 18 residues. With 6 bases removed from V and 1 base from J, the gap between germline ends came to 24 bases. Per the germline V gene, CDR1 is LGHNT and CDR2 is FRNRAP. The sequence came from a woman aged 40 to 55 with Graves' ophthalmopathy. The chain recombines TRBV12-5 with TRBJ1-1, with D uncertain. Sample: blood. The CDR3 here is CASGPLRFHPVGNTEAFF. The CDR3 nucleotides are TGTGCTAGTGGCCCTCTAAGATTCCACCCCGTGGGGAACACTGAAGCTTTCTTT. The whole variable domain, filled in from reference TRBV12-5 and TRBJ1-1, reads DARVTQTPRHKVTEMGQEVTMRCQPILGHNTVFWYRQTMMQGLELLAYFRNRAPLDDSGMPKDRFSAEMPDATLATLKIQPSEPRDSAVYFCASGPLRFHPVGNTEAFFGQGTRLTVV.